What follows are 24 T cell receptor beta chains derived from one specimen sequenced in a study of blood T cell repertoires in COVID-19. The data were produced by immunoSEQ multiplex PCR, yet TCRdb's version contains in-frame clones alone and is incomplete. Of 40,000 to 55,000 clones in the sample, over 90% are singletons; the top ten hold 4.5% to 7%. Sequencing was carried out using peripheral blood. All receptors come from a human donor in a cohort sampled during active COVID-19.

About this clone itself: At one end, the junction sequence differs from germline, possibly due to a read error. V is TRBV5-6 and J is TRBJ2-3; the match to TRBD2 covers 8 bases. This CDR3 is 16 amino acids long. Germline V gene sequence: CDR1 SGHDT, CDR2 YYEEEE. This CDR3 reads CASTLRGGRRTDTQYF. The CDR3 nucleotides read TGTGCCAGCACCTTGAGGGGCGGGAGGCGGACAGATACGCAGTATTTT.

The CDR3 DNA is TGTGCCAGCAGCTTGGCAGAGGGCGTGGAGGGCGGCTACACCTTC. It specifies CASSLAEGVEGGYTF. This rearrangement joins TRBV5-5 to TRBJ1-2; D is unresolved. V lost 0 bases and J 8 bases, leaving 17 bases between the germline ends. The CDR3 consists of 15 residues. The germline gives CDR1 SGHKS, CDR2 YYEKEE (reference sequence). Together with reference TRBV5-5 and TRBJ1-2, the CDR3 gives the full variable domain: DAGVTQSPTHLIKTRGQQVTLRCSPISGHKSVSWYQQVLGQGPQFIFQYYEKEERGRGNFPDRFSARQFPNYSSELNVNALLLGDSALYLCASSLAEGVEGGYTFGSGTRLTVV.

To note about this clone: A junction boundary mismatches the germline segment, possibly from a read error. CDR3 residues: CASSLGQGNSPPHF. CDR3 in DNA: TGTGCCAGCAGCTTAGGACAGGGAAATTCACCCCCCCACTTT. This chain uses TRBV7-2 with TRBJ1-6; 7 nucleotides line up with TRBD1. CDR3 length: 14 amino acids. Germline V gene lookup returns CDR1 SGHTA and CDR2 FQGNSA.

This chain joins TRBV7-8 and TRBJ1-3, with 7 bases lining up with TRBD1. CDR3 length: 16 amino acids. V lost 8 bases, J lost 2 bases, and 12 bases stayed unmatched. CDR1 is SGHVS, CDR2 FQNEAQ, per germline. The CDR3 nucleotides read TGTGCCAGCGGGAATAATGACAGGGAGACTGGAAACACCATATATTTT. Translating it yields CASGNNDRETGNTIYF.

V is TRBV7-9 and J is TRBJ1-4, with D uncertain. CDR1 SEHNR and CDR2 FQNEAQ come from the germline V gene (reference sequence). With 1 base removed from V and 8 bases from J, the gap between germline ends came to 26 bases. This CDR3 spans 19 amino acids. The CDR3 loop is CASSLVGDNHPFNEEKLFF. The CDR3 nucleotides read TGTGCCAGCAGCTTAGTAGGTGACAATCACCCCTTTAATGAGGAAAAACTGTTTTTT.

The chain uses TRBV7-2 and TRBJ2-1; D remains ambiguous. This CDR3 region has 16 residues. With 1 base removed from V and 0 bases from J, the gap between germline ends came to 10 bases. Germline values: CDR1 SGHTA, CDR2 FQGNSA. In nucleotides, the CDR3 is TGTGCCAGCAGCTTAGGGGCCCTGAGCTCCTACAATGAGCAGTTCTTC. Its protein product is CASSLGALSSYNEQFF.

This chain connects TRBV7-8 to TRBJ2-5, with 10 bases matching TRBD2. The length of the CDR3 is 18 residues. Looked up from germline, CDR1 is SGHVS and CDR2 is FQNEAQ. J was trimmed by 1 base and V by 1 base; bases with no gene match: 9. As DNA, the CDR3 is TGTGCCAGCAGCTTAGGGGTCCTAGCGGGAGCGAGCCAAGAGACCCAGTACTTC. Translating it yields CASSLGVLAGASQETQYF.

The chain joins TRBV28 to TRBJ2-7; 7 positions agree with TRBD2. V lost 3 bases to trimming and J lost 4 bases; unmatched junction nucleotides: 3. The length of the CDR3 is 13 residues. Germline CDR1 and CDR2: MDHEN and SYDVKM. The CDR3 coding sequence is TGTGCCAGCAGTTTGACTAGCTGGTACGAGCAGTACTTC. Translated, it gives CASSLTSWYEQYF. The whole variable domain, filled in from reference TRBV28 and TRBJ2-7, reads DVKVTQSSRYLVKRTGEKVFLECVQDMDHENMFWYRQDPGLGLRLIYFSYDVKMKEKGDIPEGYSVSREKKERFSLILESASTNQTSMYLCASSLTSWYEQYFGPGTRLTVT.

The genes are TRBV3-1 (or the pseudogene TRBV3-2) and TRBJ2-1, with D perhaps matching TRBD2 (6 bases). This CDR3 spans 16 amino acids. CDR1 LGHDT and CDR2 YNNKEL come from the germline V gene (reference sequence). The V gene lost 3 bases and the J gene lost 3 bases, with 15 bases spanning the gap. The CDR3 spells CASSHRRTNYYNEQFF. CDR3 DNA: TGTGCCAGCAGCCATCGCAGGACTAACTACTACAATGAGCAGTTCTTC.

The chain combines TRBV7-9 with TRBJ1-2, with D possibly TRBD1 on 5 matching bases. This CDR3 has 13 amino acids. CDR1 is SEHNR, CDR2 FQNEAQ, per germline (reference sequence). The ends were cut back, 5 bases at V and 7 bases at J, with 14 bases in the middle. The CDR3: CASSEGVPLGYTF. CDR3 sequence (DNA): TGTGCCAGCAGCGAAGGGGTACCCCTTGGCTACACCTTC.

V gene TRBV7-2 combines with J gene TRBJ1-6; 9 nucleotides line up with TRBD1. The V segment lost 6 bases and the J segment 5 bases; nucleotides outside the gene matches: 5. Germline V gene sequence: CDR1 SGHTA, CDR2 FQGNSA. The CDR3 runs to 15 residues. DNA of the CDR3: TGTGCCAGCAGGTTCGACAGGGGGAATAATTCACCCCTCCACTTT. This gives the protein CASRFDRGNNSPLHF.

DNA for the CDR3: TGCGCCAGCAGCCATAGGTCGGGAGGGAAGTTCTTC. It specifies CASSHRSGGKFF. This chain uses TRBV4-3 with TRBJ2-1; 8 positions match TRBD2. Germline V CDR1 and CDR2: LGHNA, YSLEER. The CDR3 spans 12 residues. With 3 bases clipped from V and 14 bases from J, the junction kept 6 bases outside the gene matches.

This sequence joins TRBV5-6 and TRBJ2-5, with 8 bases matching TRBD1. This CDR3 contains 17 residues. Germline assignment: CDR1 SGHDT and CDR2 YYEEEE. V lost 4 bases to trimming and J lost 2 bases; unmatched junction nucleotides: 13. The CDR3 region has the DNA TGTGCCAGCAGCCTCCCAGGGGGCAGTCCCCCGCAAGAGACCCAGTACTTC. The encoded protein is CASSLPGGSPPQETQYF.

The chain joins TRBV29-1 to TRBJ2-7; 12 nucleotides match TRBD2. The CDR3 is 13 amino acids. V was clipped by 6 bases and J by 2 bases; unmatched bases: 2. Germline V gene lookup returns CDR1 SQVTM and CDR2 ANQGSEA. Written as DNA, the CDR3 is TGCAGCGTATCTAGCGGGGGGGCCTACGAGCAGTACTTC. This sequence encodes CSVSSGGAYEQYF.

This chain links TRBV2 with TRBJ1-2, with 7 bases that match TRBD1. With 5 bases clipped from V and 8 bases from J, the junction kept 5 bases outside the gene matches. CDR1 and CDR2 from the germline V gene are SNHLY and FYNNEI. The CDR3 covers 12 residues. CDR3 protein: CASSTGERGYTF. CDR3 bases: TGTGCCAGCAGTACAGGGGAGAGAGGCTACACCTTC. Full variable domain (missing parts from reference TRBV2 and TRBJ1-2): EPEVTQTPSHQVTQMGQEVILRCVPISNHLYFYWYRQILGQKVEFLVSFYNNEISEKSEIFDDQFSVERPDGSNFTLKIRSTKLEDSAMYFCASSTGERGYTFGSGTRLTVV.

This clone was recorded a few times. The chain carries TRBV7-2 and TRBJ2-6; 7 bases map to TRBD1. CDR1 and CDR2 (germline): SGHTA, FQGNSA. V shed 4 bases, J shed 0 bases, and the junction held 0 bases outside the gene matches. The CDR3 is 15 amino acids. The CDR3 region is CASSYRGSGANVLTF. In nucleotides, the CDR3 is TGTGCCAGCAGCTACAGGGGCTCTGGGGCCAACGTCCTGACTTTC.

The V and J genes are TRBV5-4 and TRBJ2-1; D remains unclear. V dropped 0 bases and J dropped 9 bases, with 10 bases sitting between them. Per the germline V gene, CDR1 is SGHNT and CDR2 is YYREEE (reference sequence). This CDR3 comprises 13 residues. The CDR3 DNA sequence: TGTGCCAGCAGCTTGGTTACAGATGGTGAGCAGTTCTTC. It encodes CASSLVTDGEQFF.

Turning to this clone: A junction boundary mismatches the germline segment, possibly from a read error. The chain links TRBV3-1 (or the pseudogene TRBV3-2) to TRBJ1-4; 7 bases are a match to TRBD1. The germline gives CDR1 LGHDT, CDR2 YNNKEL (reference sequence). The CDR3 sequence is 14 residues long. The chain's CDR3 is CASSQGRFGQAESF. CDR3 DNA: TGTGCCAGCAGCCAAGGGAGATTTGGACAGGCTGAATCTTTT.

This chain uses TRBV7-2 with TRBJ2-5; no clear D gene. The germline CDR1 and CDR2 sequences are SGHTA and FQGNSA. V was pared by 1 base and J by 4 bases, with 13 bases between. This CDR3 is built from 15 residues. The CDR3 loop is CASSLVASERETQYF. DNA for the CDR3: TGTGCCAGCAGCTTAGTGGCCAGCGAAAGAGAGACCCAGTACTTC.

This chain connects TRBV18 to TRBJ1-5; maybe TRBD1 (6 bases). V lost 3 bases, J lost 4 bases, and 10 bases lay in between. The CDR3 has 14 residues. Germline assignment: CDR1 KGHSH and CDR2 LQKENI. Here the CDR3 reads CASSPGTPNQPQHF. The CDR3 nucleotides are TGTGCCAGCTCACCCGGGACACCGAATCAGCCCCAGCATTTT.

This clone was counted once. The chain couples TRBV6-2 or TRBV6-3 to TRBJ2-7; TRBD1 agrees at 9 bases. Looked up from germline, CDR1 is MNHEY and CDR2 is SVGEGT. The V segment lost 2 bases and the J segment 5 bases; nucleotides outside the gene matches: 7. The CDR3 is 15 residues long. The CDR3 is CASSYGDRVSHEQYF. The CDR3 DNA is TGTGCCAGCAGTTACGGGGACAGGGTGTCCCACGAGCAGTACTTC.

The V gene is TRBV7-6, the J gene TRBJ2-6; TRBD2 might be the D (6 bases). CDR1 and CDR2 (germline): SGHVS, FNYEAQ. CDR3 length: 19 amino acids. V dropped 5 bases and J dropped 2 bases, with 22 bases sitting between them. The CDR3 DNA sequence: TGTGCCAGCAGCCCAGGTGGTGGAGGGTTGGCGACTGGGGCCAACGTCCTGACTTTC. This codes for CASSPGGGGLATGANVLTF.

V is TRBV13 and J is TRBJ2-2; 7 nucleotides line up with TRBD2. CDR1 and CDR2 from the germline V gene are PRHDT and FYEKMQ (reference sequence). This CDR3 is built from 15 residues. V dropped 2 bases and J dropped 4; count of bases not matched to a gene: 4. As DNA, the CDR3 is TGTGCCAGCAGCTTAAGAGCGGGACCCACCGGGGAGCTGTTTTTT. It specifies CASSLRAGPTGELFF.

The CDR3 DNA sequence: TGTGCCAGTAGTGCCGGGACAGGGGGTCGTATGCAGCCCCAGCATTTT. Protein: CASSAGTGGRMQPQHF. The chain joins TRBV19 to TRBJ1-5; 11 nucleotides agree with TRBD1. With V trimmed by 5 bases and J by 7 bases, 10 bases remained unmatched. The germline CDR1 and CDR2 sequences are LNHDA and SQIVND (reference sequence). The CDR3 has 16 residues.